The 5 T cell receptor beta chains in this list originate from one sample, sequenced in a study of blood T cell repertoires in COVID-19. Produced via immunoSEQ multiplex PCR; TCRdb's table is partial and in-frame only. The data show over 250,000 clones, about 90% seen once. Sequencing used PBMCs or T cells enriched from blood (not recorded which). All receptors derive from a woman aged 60-75 years who had recovered from COVID-19.

This chain links TRBV10-1 with TRBJ2-1, with 9 bases that match TRBD2. Unmatched junction bases numbered 9, after V lost 6 bases and J lost 6 bases. Per germline, CDR1 WNHNN and CDR2 SYGVQD (reference sequence). The CDR3 covers 15 residues. The CDR3 is CASSAAGTSRNEQFF. The CDR3 DNA reads TGCGCCAGCAGCGCCGCCGGGACTAGCCGCAATGAGCAGTTCTTC.

The chain combines TRBV20-1 with TRBJ2-7, with 9 bases lining up with TRBD2. The junction had 16 bases not matched to a gene; V was cut back by 3 bases and J by 4 bases. This CDR3 is built from 17 residues. Germline assignment: CDR1 DFQATT and CDR2 SNEGSKA (reference sequence). Written as DNA, the CDR3 is TGCAGTGCTAGTCCCACTAGCGGGTTACTGGGGGGATACGAGCAGTACTTC. Protein sequence: CSASPTSGLLGGYEQYF.

The gene calls are TRBV10-3 and TRBJ1-2, with 8 bases fitting TRBD1. The CDR3 loop spans 16 amino acids. J was trimmed by 0 bases and V by 4 bases; bases with no gene match: 7. Per germline, CDR1 ENHRY and CDR2 SYGVKD. DNA for the CDR3: TGTGCCATCAGTGTCAGGGGGCAGGGAGCTAACTATGGCTACACCTTC. Translating gives CAISVRGQGANYGYTF.

The CDR3 loop reads CASSILGREEAFF. The CDR3 nucleotides are TGTGCCAGTAGTATTCTGGGGAGGGAGGAAGCTTTCTTT. The rearrangement links TRBV19 to TRBJ1-1; D is unresolved. CDR3 length: 13 residues. The V gene's germline CDR1 is LNHDA and CDR2 SQIVND (reference sequence). With 3 bases removed from V and 8 bases from J, the gap between germline ends came to 13 bases.

In DNA, the CDR3 is TGCGCCAGCAGCTTGGCCCAATCTTTTAAGGACAGGGCTTACGAGCAGTACTTC. It encodes CASSLAQSFKDRAYEQYF. The chain has TRBV5-1 and TRBJ2-7; 8 bases fit TRBD1. CDR1 and CDR2 from the germline V gene are SGHRS and YFSETQ. With V trimmed by 0 bases and J by 4 bases, 15 bases remained unmatched. The CDR3 sequence is 18 residues long.